The clone carrying this TCR beta chain appeared a few times. This sample is drawn from a study of regulatory T cells in long-lasting Graves disease. V was trimmed by 4 bases and J by 9 bases, leaving 17 bases between them. Germline values: CDR1 SGHDT, CDR2 YYEEEE. There are 14 residues in the CDR3. With iRepertoire HTBI primers and Arm-PCR of CDR3 regions, TCR beta libraries were built. Via MiXCR, TCRdb re-called the multiplex PCR reads, giving one row per CDR3 protein. Counted here are 400,000 to 500,000 distinct CDR3 sequences, more than 13% occurring once; the ten biggest clones make up over 15%. The time point here: newly diagnosed GD, antithyroid drugs for less than 3 months. RNA from PBMCs was the source of the TCR library. The same sample was also studied in work on T cells in Graves' hyperthyroidism and ophthalmopathy.

Sample: peripheral blood mononuclear cells (PBMCs), taken at new diagnosis, from a patient treated with antithyroid drugs. This receptor was obtained from a woman aged 30 to 39 with Graves disease. The chain joins TRBV5-6 to TRBJ2-1; D is ambiguous. CDR3 sequence reads: CASSRWVVAIEQFF. DNA for the CDR3: TGTGCCAGCAGCCGCTGGGTGGTGGCCATTGAGCAGTTCTTC.